The 26 T cell receptor beta chains listed next were all sequenced from one sample in a study of shared clonotypes between healthy human individuals. Data came from immunoSEQ multiplex PCR; TCRdb stores just in-frame clones and leaves some out. The sample has a few million clones, about 92% seen once. The sample comprised naive CD4+ T cells sorted from blood. Sample subset: CD45RA+ positively selected. The receptors here all came from a man between 18 and 29 years old in good health.

The chain couples TRBV12-5 to TRBJ2-5, with a weak D call TRBD2 (5 bases). This CDR3 is built from 11 residues. Germline assignment: CDR1 LGHNT and CDR2 FRNRAP. CDR3 in amino acids: CSSSSGETQYF. CDR3 sequence (DNA): TGTTCGTCCTCTTCGGGGGAGACCCAGTACTTC.

V usage is TRBV6-4 and J usage is TRBJ2-1; D might be TRBD2 (6 bases). The germline gives CDR1 MRHNA, CDR2 SNTAGT. Between the trimmed V and J ends, which lost 2 bases and 9 bases, there was a span of 8 bases. The length of the CDR3 is 12 residues. DNA of the CDR3: TGTGCCAGCAGTGACGTCGGGAGTGAGCAGTTCTTC. The encoded protein is CASSDVGSEQFF.

The genes are TRBV11-2 and TRBJ2-5; 12 positions match TRBD2. This CDR3 comprises 13 residues. The V gene's germline CDR1 is SGHAT and CDR2 FQNNGV. V shed 10 bases, J shed 4 bases, and the junction held 4 bases outside the gene matches. The CDR3 loop is CATASGRAETQYF. The CDR3 nucleotides are TGTGCCACTGCTAGCGGGAGGGCAGAGACCCAGTACTTC.

This clone occurred once. The chain combines TRBV7-2 with TRBJ1-5, with 8 bases lining up with TRBD1. Germline CDR1 SGHTA, CDR2 FQGNSA. CDR3 length equals 16 residues. The junction had 7 bases not matched to a gene; V was cut back by 5 bases and J by 1 base. CDR3 DNA sequence: TGTGCCAGCAGCGAGGGCCAGGGGGCGAGCAATCAGCCCCAGCATTTT. This codes for CASSEGQGASNQPQHF.

V and J are TRBV27 and TRBJ2-7; possible D gene TRBD2, 6 bases. V lost 7 bases, J lost 7 bases, and 23 bases lay in between. CDR1 and CDR2 from the germline V gene are MNHEY and SMNVEV (reference sequence). The CDR3 has 15 amino acids. The CDR3 sequence is CASTPGSVGTGEQYF. The CDR3 DNA follows: TGTGCCAGCACCCCTGGGTCCGTTGGGACTGGTGAGCAGTACTTC.

As concerns this clone: This same CDR3 is encoded by further DNA sequences in the sample. This rearrangement joins TRBV2 to TRBJ2-5; TRBD2 is a possible D gene (7 bases). V was shortened by 6 bases and J by 5 bases, with 13 bases between the two germline ends. The germline gives CDR1 SNHLY, CDR2 FYNNEI. CDR3 length: 13 amino acids. DNA of the CDR3: TGTGCCAGCAGGGGGGGGCTCAGGGAGACCCAGTACTTC. Its translation: CASRGGLRETQYF.

V usage is TRBV7-9 and J usage is TRBJ2-1; TRBD2 agrees at 8 bases. Germline loops: CDR1 SEHNR, CDR2 FQNEAQ (reference sequence). J gave up 5 bases and V 0 bases, and 12 bases lay outside the gene matches. This CDR3 spans 18 amino acids. The CDR3 DNA follows: TGTGCCAGCAGCTTAGCATTATGGCGGGAGGACCTAAACAATGAGCAGTTCTTC. Translation gives CASSLALWREDLNNEQFF.

The chain links TRBV28 to TRBJ2-2, with TRBD2 matching 10 bases. This CDR3 has 15 amino acids. The germline V gene has CDR1 MDHEN and CDR2 SYDVKM. The junction had 4 bases not matched to a gene; V was cut back by 3 bases and J by 6 bases. The CDR3 region has the DNA TGTGCCAGCAGTTTGATTAGCGGGGGGCCCGGGGAGCTGTTTTTT. Translated, it gives CASSLISGGPGELFF. Variable domain in full (rest from reference TRBV28 and TRBJ2-2): DVKVTQSSRYLVKRTGEKVFLECVQDMDHENMFWYRQDPGLGLRLIYFSYDVKMKEKGDIPEGYSVSREKKERFSLILESASTNQTSMYLCASSLISGGPGELFFGEGSRLTVL.

The chain carries TRBV9 and TRBJ2-3; 13 nucleotides match TRBD2. V was pared by 3 bases and J by 2 bases, with 3 bases of the junction left unmatched. This CDR3 has 16 amino acids. Germline V gives CDR1 SGDLS, CDR2 YYNGEE. The CDR3 nucleotides are TGTGCCAGCAGCGACGGACTAGCGGGGGCCACAGATACGCAGTATTTT. This translates into CASSDGLAGATDTQYF.

The J gene is TRBJ1-1, the V gene TRBV2; tentative D call: TRBD1 (6 bases). This CDR3 has 14 amino acids. The germline CDR1 and CDR2 sequences are SNHLY and FYNNEI. V lost 8 bases, J lost 4 bases, and 17 bases lay in between. The CDR3 is CASRTRGGSTEAFF. CDR3 nucleotide sequence: TGTGCCAGCCGAACCAGAGGGGGGAGCACTGAAGCTTTCTTT.

In DNA form, the CDR3 reads TGTGCCAGCTCGAGTCAGGGGCTTGGCTCACCCCTCCACTTT. It translates to CASSSQGLGSPLHF. The chain joins TRBV18 to TRBJ1-6; tentatively, D is TRBD1 (6 bases). Germline V gives CDR1 KGHSH, CDR2 LQKENI. This CDR3 is built from 14 residues. V lost 6 bases and J lost 10, with 16 bases in between.

A note on this clone: The sample carries other DNA sequences with the same CDR3. V is TRBV20-1 and J is TRBJ1-2; D ambiguous. Per germline, CDR1 DFQATT and CDR2 SNEGSKA (reference sequence). V lost 5 bases and J lost 2, with 6 bases in between. This CDR3 comprises 11 residues. CDR3 bases: TGCAGTGCTCGGGTAAACTATGGCTACACCTTC. Translating it yields CSARVNYGYTF.

This clone was seen a single time. The rearrangement links TRBV7-2 to TRBJ1-5, with 7 bases that match TRBD1. Germline V gives CDR1 SGHTA, CDR2 FQGNSA. The V segment lost 4 bases and the J segment 4 bases; nucleotides outside the gene matches: 1. The CDR3 totals 13 residues. CDR3 bases: TGTGCCAGCAGCTCGGGACAGAATCAGCCCCAGCATTTT. Its protein is CASSSGQNQPQHF. The whole variable domain, filled in from reference TRBV7-2 and TRBJ1-5, reads GAGVSQSPSNKVTEKGKDVELRCDPISGHTALYWYRQSLGQGLEFLIYFQGNSAPDKSGLPSDRFSAERTGGSVSTLTIQRTQQEDSAVYLCASSSGQNQPQHFGDGTRLSIL.

This rearrangement joins TRBV2 to TRBJ2-7; TRBD1 might be the D (6 bases). V lost 7 bases and J lost 6, with 10 bases in between. Germline V lookup: CDR1 SNHLY, CDR2 FYNNEI. This CDR3 is 11 amino acids long. The CDR3 protein is CASKGVGEQYF. Here the CDR3 DNA reads TGTGCCAGCAAGGGGGTGGGCGAGCAGTACTTC.

The V and J genes are TRBV2 and TRBJ1-2, with unresolved D. The CDR3 is made up of 12 amino acids. Germline CDR1 is SNHLY and CDR2 is FYNNEI. Trimming left V 3 bases short and J 4 bases short, with 6 bases between. CDR3 region: CASSDGPYGYTF. The CDR3 DNA reads as TGTGCCAGCAGTGACGGGCCCTATGGCTACACCTTC.

The DNA for the CDR3 is TGCGCCAGCAGCTCGAGAACCTACGAGCAGTACTTC. Amino acids: CASSSRTYEQYF. The rearrangement uses TRBV5-1 and TRBJ2-7; D ambiguous. This CDR3 spans 12 amino acids. Trimming removed 3 bases from V and 2 bases from J, with 6 bases in between. Germline lookup yields CDR1 SGHRS and CDR2 YFSETQ.

This chain uses TRBV29-1 with TRBJ2-5; no reliable D call. Germline V gene lookup returns CDR1 SQVTM and CDR2 ANQGSEA. V was shortened by 4 bases and J by 1 base, with 10 bases between the two germline ends. The CDR3 spans 13 residues. This CDR3 is CSVGPLLQETQYF. CDR3 sequence (DNA): TGCAGCGTTGGACCGCTACTCCAAGAGACCCAGTACTTC.

The rearrangement uses TRBV6-5 and TRBJ2-7, with 8 bases that match TRBD1. The CDR3 has 15 residues. Unmatched junction bases numbered 6, after V lost 5 bases and J lost 0 bases. CDR1 and CDR2 from the germline V gene are MNHEY and SVGAGI. The CDR3 protein is CASSTWDRSSYEQYF. The CDR3 nucleotides read TGTGCCAGCAGTACCTGGGACAGGAGCTCCTACGAGCAGTACTTC.

The genes are TRBV27 and TRBJ1-2; D is perhaps TRBD1 (5 bases). Per the germline V gene, CDR1 is MNHEY and CDR2 is SMNVEV (reference sequence). This CDR3 spans 13 amino acids. V lost 5 bases to trimming and J lost 4 bases, with 11 bases between them. CDR3: CASSLRDGYGYTF. CDR3 in DNA: TGTGCCAGCAGTCTCAGGGACGGCTATGGCTACACCTTC.

J is TRBJ2-2 and V is TRBV9; TRBD1 matches at 7 bases. CDR3 length: 16 residues. Losses at the gene ends were 4 bases for V and 0 bases for J; bases not matched to a gene: 6. Germline CDR1 and CDR2: SGDLS and YYNGEE. The CDR3 reads CASSFGTVPNTGELFF. The CDR3 DNA reads TGTGCCAGCAGCTTCGGGACAGTGCCGAACACCGGGGAGCTGTTTTTT.

The chain recombines TRBV5-4 with TRBJ1-3; no firm D call. The CDR3 is 15 residues long. Germline loops: CDR1 SGHNT, CDR2 YYREEE (reference sequence). Trimming left V 0 bases short and J 4 bases short, with 11 bases between. The DNA for the CDR3 is TGTGCCAGCAGCTTGGGACAAGCAACAGGAAACACCATATATTTT. This gives the protein CASSLGQATGNTIYF.

In DNA form, the CDR3 reads TGTGCCAGCAGCCCATCAGGGAGGAACCACGAGCAGTACTTC. This codes for CASSPSGRNHEQYF. This rearrangement joins TRBV7-9 to TRBJ2-7, with D possibly TRBD2 on 6 matching bases. Germline assignment: CDR1 SEHNR and CDR2 FQNEAQ (reference sequence). Trimming cost V 5 bases and J 5 bases, with 16 bases left between them. This CDR3 contains 14 residues.

With respect to this clone: Other nucleotide sequences from this sample produce the same CDR3. The rearrangement links TRBV6-5 to TRBJ2-7; unclear D gene. Trimming removed 5 bases from V and 0 bases from J, with 8 bases in between. CDR3 length equals 13 residues. Germline-derived CDR1 and CDR2 are MNHEY and SVGAGI. The CDR3: CASSRDLSYEQYF. In DNA, the CDR3 is TGTGCCAGCAGTCGAGACCTCTCCTACGAGCAGTACTTC.

The DNA for the CDR3 is TGTGCCAGTAGTATAGGGGGGGCCTATAATTCACCCCTCCACTTT. Protein sequence: CASSIGGAYNSPLHF. This chain links TRBV19 with TRBJ1-6, with D maybe TRBD1 (5 bases). Trimming removed 1 base at V and 2 bases at J, with 6 bases between. The CDR3 is 15 residues long. Germline V lookup: CDR1 LNHDA, CDR2 SQIVND (reference sequence).

The chain joins TRBV14 to TRBJ1-4, with TRBD1 identical over 7 bases. The CDR3 consists of 16 residues. V gave up 1 base and J gave up 5 bases; unmatched junction bases: 7. Germline V gives CDR1 SGHDN, CDR2 FVKESK. DNA for the CDR3: TGTGCCAGCAGCCAAGTATCGGGACAGCAAAATGAAAAACTGTTTTTT. It translates to CASSQVSGQQNEKLFF. Supplemented by reference TRBV14 and TRBJ1-4, the full variable domain reads EAGVTQFPSHSVIEKGQTVTLRCDPISGHDNLYWYRRVMGKEIKFLLHFVKESKQDESGMPNNRFLAERTGGTYSTLKVQPAELEDSGVYFCASSQVSGQQNEKLFFGSGTQLSVL.

This clone was seen just once. The CDR3 loop reads CAISESLDFGYTF. The CDR3 DNA is TGTGCCATCAGTGAGTCGCTGGATTTTGGCTACACCTTC. This chain uses TRBV10-3 with TRBJ1-2; D is unresolved. V was clipped by 0 bases and J by 7 bases, with 9 bases between them. This CDR3 has 13 residues. Per germline, CDR1 ENHRY and CDR2 SYGVKD.